These T cell receptor beta chains were read from a single sample in a study of control samples from healthy donors and cancer patients. Repertoires were generated with immunoSEQ multiplex PCR, while TCRdb's copy carries only in-frame clones and drops some. Here the sample spans 150,000 to 200,000 clones, approximately 92% being singletons. Sequencing input: blood. These receptors were taken from a woman aged 40 to 50 in good health. The CDR3 runs from the conserved cysteine through the conserved F or W. A D gene is named only where the DNA matches it firmly. A clone size is listed for some rows: how often the clone was seen (once, few, many), or a class if it is expanded.

>TRBJ2-3|TRBV5-1|-|-
TGCGCCAGCAGCTCTTTAGGGTTTCCCTGGACGCAGTATTTT
CASSSLGFPWTQYF
>TRBJ1-2|TRBV28|-|-
TGTGCCAGCAGTTCCGACCCCTTCTATGGCTACACCTTC
CASSSDPFYGYTF
>TRBJ2-3|TRBV5-1|-|-
TGCGCCAGCAGGGAATATACAGATACGCAGTATTTT
CASREYTDTQYF
>TRBJ1-1|TRBV5-4|-|-
TGTGCCAGCAGCTTGGCCGTCAGGGAGAACACTGAAGCTTTCTTT
CASSLAVRENTEAFF
>TRBJ1-4|TRBV5-1|-|-
TGCGCCAGCAGCTCCCCGGAGGAGTCAAATGAAAAACTGTTTTTT
CASSSPEESNEKLFF
>TRBJ2-7|TRBV7-2|few|-
TGTGCCAGCAGCTTAAGTTGGGGGGCATTCAACGAGCAGTACTTC
CASSLSWGAFNEQYF
>TRBJ1-1|TRBV11-2|-|TRBD1
TGTGCCAGCAGCTGGACAGGGGGTGACACTGAAGCTTTCTTT
CASSWTGGDTEAFF
>TRBJ1-4|TRBV10-3|-|TRBD1
TGTGCCATCAGTGACCGCACAGGGGCCGGAGGTGAAAAACTGTTTTTT
CAISDRTGAGGEKLFF
>TRBJ2-2|TRBV6-4|-|-
TGTGCCAGCAGTGACTCAGGGGACACCGGGGAGCTGTTTTTT
CASSDSGDTGELFF
>TRBJ1-6|TRBV19|-|-
TGTGCCAGTAGGAACAGAGGGGACAATTCACCCCTCCACTTT
CASRNRGDNSPLHF
>TRBJ2-1|TRBV9|once|TRBD2
TGTGCCAGCACCAAACTAGCGGCCTCCTACAATGAGCAGTTCTTC
CASTKLAASYNEQFF
>TRBJ2-5|TRBV19|-|-
TGTGCCAGCTCAGGAGGGGGGGCGGTAGGACAAGAGACCCAGTACTTC
CASSGGGAVGQETQYF
>TRBJ2-7|TRBV5-8|-|-
TGTGCCAGCAGCTGGTCAGGCTACGAGCAGTACTTC
CASSWSGYEQYF
>TRBJ1-3|TRBV21-1|-|-
TGTGCCAGCTACGGAGGGAGCGGAAACACCATATATTTT
CASYGGSGNTIYF
>TRBJ1-4|TRBV6-1|-|-
TGTGCCAGCAGTGATATAGGGCCCCCTAATGAAAAACTGTTTTTT
CASSDIGPPNEKLFF
>TRBJ2-2|TRBV4-2|-|TRBD2
TGTGCCAGCAGCCAGGCTAGCGGTGACACCGGGGAGCTGTTTTTT
CASSQASGDTGELFF
>TRBJ1-1|TRBV6-6|-|-
TGTGCCAGCAGCCCTCGCAGTGAAGCTTTCTTT
CASSPRSEAFF
>TRBJ1-1|TRBV18|once|-
TGTGCCAGCTCACCGGATACAGAGAACACTGAAGCTTTCTTT
CASSPDTENTEAFF
>TRBJ1-1|TRBV19|few|-
TGTGCCAGTAGTATGAGGGGTACTGAAGCTTTCTTT
CASSMRGTEAFF
>TRBJ2-7|TRBV6-5|-|TRBD1
TGTGCCAGCAGTCCCCCACGACAGGGGGTCTACGAGCAGTACTTC
CASSPPRQGVYEQYF
>TRBJ1-2|TRBV18|-|TRBD1
TGTGCCAGCTCACCAGGTCAGGGGGCTAACTATGGCTACACCTTC
CASSPGQGANYGYTF
>TRBJ2-7|TRBV15|few|-
TGTGCCACCAGCAGTCCCACGTCTCTCAGGGGAGACTACGAGCAGTACTTC
CATSSPTSLRGDYEQYF
>TRBJ2-5|TRBV7-9|-|TRBD1
TGTGCCAGCAGCTTAGCTGGGACAGGTACTGAGACCCAGTACTTC
CASSLAGTGTETQYF
>TRBJ1-2|TRBV5-4|-|-
TGTGCCAGCAGCATAGGACGCACCCCGGGCTATGGCTACACCTTC
CASSIGRTPGYGYTF
>TRBJ1-6|TRBV19|-|TRBD1
TGTGCCAGTAGGGCGACAGGGGACTCACCCCTCCACTTT
CASRATGDSPLHF
>TRBJ1-1|TRBV19|-|-
TGTGCCAGTAGTATAGGGGGTGGGGTCCCCACTGAAGCTTTCTTT
CASSIGGGVPTEAFF
>TRBJ1-1|TRBV12-3/TRBV12-4|-|TRBD1
TGTGCCAGCAGCCCAGGGACAGGGGGAGCTTTCTTT
CASSPGTGGAFF
>TRBJ2-2|TRBV5-1|-|-
TGCGCCAGCAGCTTGACGGTGGAAGGGGAGCTGTTTTTT
CASSLTVEGELFF
>TRBJ1-1|TRBV9|-|-
TGTGCCAGCAGCGTAGTGGGTCCCACTGAAGCTTTCTTT
CASSVVGPTEAFF
>TRBJ2-3|TRBV6-1|-|TRBD2
TGTGCCAGCAGTGAGGGGACTAGCAGCGCAGATACGCAGTATTTT
CASSEGTSSADTQYF
>TRBJ1-4|TRBV29-1|once|-
TGCAGCGCCGCCGACCCAAATGAAAAACTGTTTTTT
CSAADPNEKLFF
>TRBJ1-2|TRBV15|-|-
TGTGCCACCAGCAGAGGGACCCAGAACTATGGCTACACCTTC
CATSRGTQNYGYTF
>TRBJ2-1|TRBV29-1|-|-
TGCAGCGTTCGACCGGCCGTCGGAGAGCAGTTCTTC
CSVRPAVGEQFF
>TRBJ2-7|TRBV19|-|-
TGTGCCAGTAGTGTTCAGGGAAAGGAGCAGTACTTC
CASSVQGKEQYF
>TRBJ2-2|TRBV5-1|-|-
TGCGCCAGCAGCCCGGTGGAGGGGCCGTACACCGGGGAGCTGTTTTTT
CASSPVEGPYTGELFF
>TRBJ2-7|TRBV29-1|-|-
TGCAGCGCAAGGACAGCAGCCTACGAGCAGTACTTC
CSARTAAYEQYF
>TRBJ2-2|TRBV5-6|-|-
TGTGCCAGCAGCTTTACCGCGAACACCGGGGAGCTGTTTTTT
CASSFTANTGELFF
>TRBJ1-3|TRBV5-5|-|-
TGTGCCAGCAGCTCATACAGGGTCTCTGGAAACACCATATATTTT
CASSSYRVSGNTIYF
>TRBJ2-3|TRBV5-1|-|-
TGCGCCAGCAGCTTGGTATCGGGAGATACGCAGTATTTT
CASSLVSGDTQYF
>TRBJ1-3|TRBV5-1|-|TRBD1
TGCGCCAGCAGCTTGCAGGGGGCATTTGGAAACACCATATATTTT
CASSLQGAFGNTIYF
>TRBJ1-1|TRBV5-8|once|-
TGTGCCAGCAGCTCGTCCCGGGGGGTGAACACTGAAGCTTTCTTT
CASSSSRGVNTEAFF
>TRBJ2-7|TRBV7-2|-|TRBD2
TGTGCCAGCAGCTCAGGACTAGCGGGGGGGCGCGAGCAGTACTTC
CASSSGLAGGREQYF
>TRBJ2-3|TRBV27|-|-
TGTGCCAGCAGTCTGAGCGGTTCGTTCACAGATACGCAGTATTTT
CASSLSGSFTDTQYF
>TRBJ2-7|TRBV3-1/TRBV3-2|-|-
TGTGCCAGCAGCCAATATCTTGGGCTAAACTCCTACGAGCAGTACTTC
CASSQYLGLNSYEQYF
>TRBJ2-5|TRBV5-4|-|-
TGTGCCAGCAGCAGGAACCGGGCCTCAAACGGGGAGACCCAGTACTTC
CASSRNRASNGETQYF
>TRBJ2-5|TRBV6-5|-|TRBD1
TGTGCCAGCAATAGACAGGGGTACCAAGAGACCCAGTACTTC
CASNRQGYQETQYF
>TRBJ1-2|TRBV12-5|-|-
TGTGCTAGTGGTTTGGTAGGGCAGATCTATGGCTACACCTTC
CASGLVGQIYGYTF
>TRBJ2-3|TRBV27|-|-
TGTGCCAGCAAGCTAGTTGGGCCTTATACGCAGTATTTT
CASKLVGPYTQYF
>TRBJ1-5|TRBV6-6|-|TRBD1
TGTGCCAGCAGTTACCTGGGGGACAGGGCTAATCAGCCCCAGCATTTT
CASSYLGDRANQPQHF
>TRBJ1-2|TRBV19|-|TRBD1
TGTGCCAGTAAGCGACAGGGGATGAATGGCTACACCTTC
CASKRQGMNGYTF
>TRBJ2-3|TRBV7-9|-|TRBD2
TGTGCCAGCAGCCCGCATGCCGGGACCGGGGGGAGAGATACGCAGTATTTT
CASSPHAGTGGRDTQYF
>TRBJ1-2|TRBV5-6|-|-
TGTGCCAGCAGCTTGCTCAAGGGCCATTTCCGTGGCTACACCTTC
CASSLLKGHFRGYTF
>TRBJ2-7|TRBV2|few|-
TGTGCCAGCAGGGCCGGGACACTGACCTACGAGCAGTACTTC
CASRAGTLTYEQYF
>TRBJ1-3|TRBV5-1|-|TRBD1
TGCGCCAGCAGCGTAAAGGGGGACAGCTCTGGAAACACCATATATTTT
CASSVKGDSSGNTIYF
>TRBJ2-1|TRBV5-1|-|-
TGCGCCAGCAGCTTCGGCAGGGGAGATGAGCAGTTCTTC
CASSFGRGDEQFF
>TRBJ1-5|TRBV4-1|-|-
TGCGCCAGCTGGGGAGGGGGAAATCAGCCCCAGCATTTT
CASWGGGNQPQHF
>TRBJ1-6|TRBV4-1|-|TRBD1
TGCGCCAGCAAAGGGACAGCTAATTCACCCCTCCACTTT
CASKGTANSPLHF
>TRBJ1-2|TRBV5-1|-|TRBD1
TGCGCCAGCAGCGCATCAGGGGGCGAAGGCTATGGCTACACCTTC
CASSASGGEGYGYTF
>TRBJ2-1|TRBV4-2|-|TRBD2
TGTGCCAGCAGCCAAGTCATACTCGAGCTGGGGGGGAGGCAGACACTATACAATGAGCAGTTCTTC
CASSQVILELGGRQTLYNEQFF